This T cell receptor beta chain was retrieved from a study of cytomegalovirus exposure and HLA in healthy donors. Study at large: Genetic ancestry analysis placed around four fifths of the 398 donors that were genotyped in the Caucasian-associated cluster.

The CDR3 extends over 17 amino acids. The junction had 5 bases not matched to a gene; V was cut back by 0 bases and J by 0 bases. Germline CDR1 reads LGHNA; CDR2 reads YNFKEQ. Regarding this clone: Its specificity is not known.

The PCR was carried out with 60 Vbeta primers and 13 Jbeta primers. Clones were sequenced by immunoSEQ multiplex PCR, and TCRdb holds only the in-frame ones, with some missing. The table has approximately 210,000 clones, 81% seen once. General study points: Differences between HLA loci emerged in a later analysis of TCR association rates, with DRB1 most and HLA-C fewest. The study found most TCR sequences rare, yet found some public TCRs in many donors.

Source material: PBMCs. The V gene is TRBV4-2, the J gene TRBJ2-7, with 10 bases matching TRBD2. This sequence was found in a man aged 18-30 years in good health and CMV-seronegative. This CDR3 reads CASSQDDRTSGSYEQYF. The DNA for the CDR3 is TGTGCCAGCAGCCAAGACGATCGGACTAGCGGCTCCTACGAGCAGTACTTC.